What follows describes a single T cell receptor (beta chain). The data derive from a study of shared clonotypes between healthy human individuals. Naive-designated CD8 cells lacked CD45RO, were positively enriched for CCR7, and omitted terminally differentiated effector memory CD45RA+ cells. Trimming pared 8 bases from V and 0 bases from J, leaving 13 bases between. Germline CDR1 MNHNY, CDR2 SVGAGI (reference sequence). The CDR3 extends over 14 amino acids. Assay used: immunoSEQ multiplex PCR; TCRdb lists only in-frame clones, some missing. The sample has approximately 2,000,000 clones, 85% to 95% seen once.

This TCR came from a man aged 18 to 29 in good health. Some clones in this sample may be carry-over from other donors' samples. The V gene is TRBV6-6, the J gene TRBJ1-1; D unclear. Sequenced: naive CD8+ T cells from PBMCs. CDR3 in amino acids: CASRVGWVNTEAFF. The CDR3 nucleotides read TGTGCCAGCCGTGTAGGTTGGGTGAACACTGAAGCTTTCTTT.